This T cell receptor beta chain was recovered during a study of PD-L1 blockade in urothelial cancer. Study-level background: Atezolizumab (1,200 mg intravenously every 3 weeks) began around 2014 for patients. It was at 3 weeks (second dose) and 6 weeks after treatment start that blood was analyzed. Blood samples had a median of around 140,000 T cells, roughly 83,000 unique TCRs, and clonality around 0.08. Overall study findings and caveats: Tumor-associated clones in the blood of durable-benefit patients grew more at 3 weeks.

As to this clone: Its specificity is unknown.

V was trimmed by 0 bases and J by 7 bases, leaving 4 bases between them. From germline, CDR1 is SGDLS and CDR2 YYNGEE. The CDR3 totals 12 residues. Only in-frame clones appear in the TCRdb table, and some are missing; sequencing was by immunoSEQ multiplex PCR. The repertoire has 30,000 to 40,000 clones, approximately 84% of them found once; the top ten carry around 14%. Time point defined: pretreatment peripheral blood. The chain joins TRBV9 to TRBJ2-2; unclear D gene. The receptor was isolated from a man in his 60s with urothelial cancer. Source: PBMCs, taken around atezolizumab (anti-PD-L1) treatment. This CDR3 is CASSVDYGELFF. CDR3 DNA: TGTGCCAGCAGCGTAGATTACGGGGAGCTGTTTTTT.